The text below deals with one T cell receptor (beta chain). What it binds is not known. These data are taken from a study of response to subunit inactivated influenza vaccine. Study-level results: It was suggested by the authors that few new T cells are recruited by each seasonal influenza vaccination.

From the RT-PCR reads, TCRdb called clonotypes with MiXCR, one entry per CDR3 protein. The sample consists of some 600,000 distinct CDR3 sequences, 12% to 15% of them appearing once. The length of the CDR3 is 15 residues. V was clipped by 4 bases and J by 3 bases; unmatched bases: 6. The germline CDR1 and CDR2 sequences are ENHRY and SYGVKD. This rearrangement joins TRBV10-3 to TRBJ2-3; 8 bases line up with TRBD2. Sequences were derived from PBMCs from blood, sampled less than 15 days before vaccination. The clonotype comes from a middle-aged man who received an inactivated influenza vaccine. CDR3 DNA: TGTGCCATCAGTGGTTCTAGCGGGCCTACAGATACGCAGTATTTT. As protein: CAISGSSGPTDTQYF.